A selection of T cell receptor beta chains follows, all from one sample in a study of regulatory T cells. Generated by immunoSEQ multiplex PCR, the TCRdb table keeps only in-frame clones and is missing some. This sample has about 18,000 clones; 70% to 85% occur once, and the top ten carry around 8%. Sequenced input: conventional CD4+ T cells sorted from blood. All receptors come from a person aged 25 to 39 with CD3G deficiency. The CDR3 runs from the conserved cysteine through the conserved F or W. The order of the fields is V gene, D gene, clone size, J gene, CDR3 protein, CDR3 DNA. The D gene is left open where the match is weak. Clone size appears in some rows only: once, few, many, or a class for an expanded clone.

V gene: TRBV6-1; D gene: NA; clone size: NA; J gene: TRBJ1-2; CDR3 protein: CASSAGQGMNYGYTF; CDR3 DNA: TGTGCCAGCAGTGCGGGGCAGGGGATGAACTATGGCTACACCTTC
V gene: TRBV19; D gene: NA; clone size: NA; J gene: TRBJ1-5; CDR3 protein: CASSSGLMRPQHF; CDR3 DNA: TGTGCCAGTAGCTCGGGGTTAATGAGGCCCCAGCATTTT
V gene: TRBV6-1; D gene: NA; clone size: NA; J gene: TRBJ1-1; CDR3 protein: CASMERRNTEAFF; CDR3 DNA: TGTGCCAGCATGGAAAGACGGAACACTGAAGCTTTCTTT
V gene: TRBV28; D gene: TRBD1; clone size: NA; J gene: TRBJ2-5; CDR3 protein: CASSTGTVYQETQYF; CDR3 DNA: TGTGCCAGCAGCACCGGGACAGTGTACCAAGAGACCCAGTACTTC
V gene: TRBV5-1; D gene: TRBD1; clone size: NA; J gene: TRBJ2-1; CDR3 protein: CASSKGQNNEQFF; CDR3 DNA: TGCGCCAGCAGCAAGGGACAGAACAATGAGCAGTTCTTC
V gene: TRBV7-2; D gene: TRBD1; clone size: NA; J gene: TRBJ1-2; CDR3 protein: CASSLNRGDYGYTF; CDR3 DNA: TGTGCCAGCAGCTTAAACAGGGGGGACTATGGCTACACCTTC
V gene: TRBV5-1; D gene: TRBD1; clone size: NA; J gene: TRBJ2-6; CDR3 protein: CASSSGQGSSGANVLTF; CDR3 DNA: TGCGCCAGCAGCTCGGGACAGGGTTCGTCTGGGGCCAACGTCCTGACTTTC
V gene: TRBV21-1; D gene: NA; clone size: NA; J gene: TRBJ2-5; CDR3 protein: CASSKSRDAGKCSKYF; CDR3 DNA: TGTGCCAGCAGCAAAAGCCGGGACGCAGGGAAATGTTCAAAGTACTTC
V gene: TRBV10-3; D gene: NA; clone size: few; J gene: TRBJ1-3; CDR3 protein: CAIRGTNSGNTIYF; CDR3 DNA: TGTGCCATCAGGGGGACAAACTCTGGAAACACCATATATTTT
V gene: TRBV7-9; D gene: TRBD2; clone size: NA; J gene: TRBJ2-3; CDR3 protein: CASSLARGGTDTQYF; CDR3 DNA: TGTGCCAGCAGCTTAGCTCGGGGGGGCACAGATACGCAGTATTTT
V gene: TRBV19; D gene: NA; clone size: NA; J gene: TRBJ1-4; CDR3 protein: CASSNTGLEKLFF; CDR3 DNA: TGTGCCAGTAGTAATACGGGCCTGGAAAAACTGTTTTTT
V gene: TRBV10-3; D gene: NA; clone size: NA; J gene: TRBJ1-2; CDR3 protein: CAISEPGIHHGYTF; CDR3 DNA: TGTGCCATCAGTGAGCCCGGGATACATCATGGCTACACCTTC
V gene: TRBV28; D gene: TRBD1; clone size: NA; J gene: TRBJ1-2; CDR3 protein: CASSLPGQGRIRGYTF; CDR3 DNA: TGTGCCAGCAGTTTACCGGGACAGGGGAGAATTCGTGGCTACACCTTC
V gene: TRBV6-1; D gene: NA; clone size: NA; J gene: TRBJ2-7; CDR3 protein: CASSEPGGPTYEQYF; CDR3 DNA: TGTGCCAGCAGTGAACCGGGGGGCCCCACCTACGAGCAGTACTTC
V gene: TRBV6-1; D gene: NA; clone size: NA; J gene: TRBJ2-7; CDR3 protein: CASSASRALEQYF; CDR3 DNA: TGTGCCAGCAGTGCAAGCAGGGCCCTCGAGCAGTACTTC
V gene: TRBV28; D gene: NA; clone size: NA; J gene: TRBJ2-1; CDR3 protein: CASSLGGSSYNEQFF; CDR3 DNA: TGTGCCAGCAGTTTAGGAGGGAGCTCCTACAATGAGCAGTTCTTC
V gene: TRBV6-1; D gene: NA; clone size: NA; J gene: TRBJ1-2; CDR3 protein: CASTTPGSPYGYTF; CDR3 DNA: TGTGCCAGCACCACGCCAGGGTCCCCCTATGGCTACACCTTC
V gene: TRBV6-1; D gene: NA; clone size: NA; J gene: TRBJ2-7; CDR3 protein: CASSAIPAYEQYF; CDR3 DNA: TGTGCCAGCAGTGCGATCCCTGCCTACGAGCAGTACTTC
V gene: TRBV18; D gene: NA; clone size: NA; J gene: TRBJ1-1; CDR3 protein: CASSPNLGTEAFF; CDR3 DNA: TGTGCCAGCTCACCGAATTTAGGGACTGAAGCTTTCTTT
V gene: TRBV6-6; D gene: NA; clone size: NA; J gene: TRBJ2-6; CDR3 protein: CASSYSPGANVLTF; CDR3 DNA: TGTGCCAGCAGTTACTCGCCTGGGGCCAACGTCCTGACTTTC
V gene: TRBV7-2; D gene: NA; clone size: NA; J gene: TRBJ2-7; CDR3 protein: CASSSWPNYHYEQYF; CDR3 DNA: TGTGCCAGCAGCTCCTGGCCGAACTACCACTACGAGCAGTACTTC
V gene: TRBV5-1; D gene: NA; clone size: NA; J gene: TRBJ2-3; CDR3 protein: CASRDGFTDTQYF; CDR3 DNA: TGCGCCAGCCGGGACGGGTTCACAGATACGCAGTATTTT
V gene: TRBV7-8; D gene: NA; clone size: NA; J gene: TRBJ2-1; CDR3 protein: CASSLDRGFVVDEQFF; CDR3 DNA: TGTGCCAGCAGCTTAGATCGGGGGTTCGTCGTGGATGAGCAGTTCTTC
V gene: TRBV28; D gene: NA; clone size: NA; J gene: TRBJ2-7; CDR3 protein: CASSRGPSYEQYF; CDR3 DNA: TGTGCCAGCAGCAGAGGACCGTCCTACGAGCAGTACTTC
V gene: TRBV5-1; D gene: TRBD1; clone size: NA; J gene: TRBJ2-7; CDR3 protein: CASSLEGTALTYEQYF; CDR3 DNA: TGCGCCAGCAGCTTGGAAGGGACAGCCTTGACCTACGAGCAGTACTTC
V gene: TRBV28; D gene: NA; clone size: NA; J gene: TRBJ2-1; CDR3 protein: CASSQIGAREQFF; CDR3 DNA: TGTGCCAGCAGCCAGATCGGGGCTCGAGAGCAGTTCTTC
V gene: TRBV28; D gene: TRBD2; clone size: NA; J gene: TRBJ2-7; CDR3 protein: CASSDETSVSYEQYF; CDR3 DNA: TGTGCCAGCAGCGACGAGACTAGCGTATCCTACGAGCAGTACTTC
V gene: TRBV18; D gene: NA; clone size: NA; J gene: TRBJ1-1; CDR3 protein: CASSPNQRVTEAFF; CDR3 DNA: TGTGCCAGCTCACCAAATCAAAGGGTTACTGAAGCTTTCTTT
V gene: TRBV28; D gene: NA; clone size: NA; J gene: TRBJ2-3; CDR3 protein: CASSGGGSNTDTQYF; CDR3 DNA: TGTGCCAGCAGTGGAGGGGGCTCTAACACAGATACGCAGTATTTT
V gene: TRBV6-1; D gene: NA; clone size: NA; J gene: TRBJ2-7; CDR3 protein: CASSGGPGEQYF; CDR3 DNA: TGTGCCAGCAGTGGGGGCCCGGGCGAGCAGTACTTC
V gene: TRBV28; D gene: TRBD2; clone size: NA; J gene: TRBJ2-1; CDR3 protein: CASSLLRGARNEQFF; CDR3 DNA: TGTGCCAGCAGTTTATTGCGGGGGGCGCGAAATGAGCAGTTCTTC
V gene: TRBV9; D gene: TRBD1; clone size: few; J gene: TRBJ1-2; CDR3 protein: CASSVYRQGFYGYTF; CDR3 DNA: TGTGCCAGCAGCGTATACAGACAGGGGTTCTATGGCTACACCTTC
V gene: TRBV6-5; D gene: TRBD1; clone size: NA; J gene: TRBJ2-7; CDR3 protein: CASSRDRGSSYEQYF; CDR3 DNA: TGTGCCAGCAGCCGAGACAGGGGAAGCTCCTACGAGCAGTACTTC
V gene: TRBV6-1; D gene: NA; clone size: NA; J gene: TRBJ1-6; CDR3 protein: CASSPRPVPNSPLHF; CDR3 DNA: TGTGCCAGCAGCCCAAGACCGGTGCCAAATTCACCCCTCCACTTT
V gene: TRBV28; D gene: NA; clone size: NA; J gene: TRBJ2-5; CDR3 protein: CASSRTSRAETQYF; CDR3 DNA: TGTGCCAGCAGTCGGACATCACGGGCAGAGACCCAGTACTTC
V gene: TRBV7-9; D gene: TRBD1; clone size: once; J gene: TRBJ1-2; CDR3 protein: CASSREGALSYGYTF; CDR3 DNA: TGTGCCAGCAGCCGGGAGGGGGCGCTTAGCTATGGCTACACCTTC
V gene: TRBV5-1; D gene: NA; clone size: once; J gene: TRBJ1-1; CDR3 protein: CASSPDSGLEEAFF; CDR3 DNA: TGCGCCAGCAGCCCGGACAGTGGCCTGGAGGAAGCTTTCTTT
V gene: TRBV5-1; D gene: NA; clone size: NA; J gene: TRBJ2-1; CDR3 protein: CASSKGPQNEQFF; CDR3 DNA: TGCGCCAGCAGCAAGGGTCCTCAAAATGAGCAGTTCTTC
V gene: TRBV5-1; D gene: NA; clone size: NA; J gene: TRBJ1-2; CDR3 protein: CASSLDGWGDYTF; CDR3 DNA: TGCGCCAGCAGCTTGGACGGATGGGGCGACTACACCTTC
V gene: TRBV6-1; D gene: NA; clone size: NA; J gene: TRBJ1-1; CDR3 protein: CASTGTRTEAFF; CDR3 DNA: TGTGCCAGCACCGGGACGAGAACTGAAGCTTTCTTT
V gene: TRBV6-5; D gene: TRBD1; clone size: NA; J gene: TRBJ1-1; CDR3 protein: CASSTRGTEAFF; CDR3 DNA: TGTGCCAGCAGCACCAGGGGGACTGAAGCTTTCTTT
V gene: TRBV28; D gene: TRBD1; clone size: NA; J gene: TRBJ2-7; CDR3 protein: CASSFLATGTGAYEQYF; CDR3 DNA: TGTGCCAGCAGTTTTCTCGCCACCGGGACAGGGGCCTACGAGCAGTACTTC
V gene: TRBV7-2; D gene: NA; clone size: NA; J gene: TRBJ2-7; CDR3 protein: CASSLGPSSYEQYF; CDR3 DNA: TGTGCCAGCAGCTTGGGGCCGAGCTCCTACGAGCAGTACTTC
V gene: TRBV28; D gene: NA; clone size: NA; J gene: TRBJ1-1; CDR3 protein: CASSRARLHPEAFF; CDR3 DNA: TGTGCCAGCAGTAGGGCTCGGCTACACCCTGAAGCTTTCTTT
V gene: TRBV28; D gene: NA; clone size: NA; J gene: TRBJ1-6; CDR3 protein: CASRPDSNSPLHF; CDR3 DNA: TGTGCCAGCAGGCCCGACAGTAATTCACCCCTCCACTTT
V gene: TRBV6-6; D gene: NA; clone size: NA; J gene: TRBJ1-4; CDR3 protein: CASSYSKGGKLFF; CDR3 DNA: TGTGCCAGCAGTTACTCGAAGGGGGGAAAACTGTTTTTT
V gene: TRBV28; D gene: NA; clone size: NA; J gene: TRBJ1-6; CDR3 protein: CASSFSLYNSPLHF; CDR3 DNA: TGTGCCAGCAGTTTCTCCCTTTATAATTCACCCCTCCACTTT
V gene: TRBV27; D gene: TRBD1; clone size: NA; J gene: TRBJ1-2; CDR3 protein: CASSVGKTGRGYTF; CDR3 DNA: TGTGCCAGCAGTGTGGGGAAGACAGGGAGGGGCTACACCTTC
V gene: TRBV27; D gene: TRBD1; clone size: NA; J gene: TRBJ1-5; CDR3 protein: CASSSWQGAGNQPQHF; CDR3 DNA: TGTGCCAGCAGTTCGTGGCAGGGGGCCGGCAATCAGCCCCAGCATTTT
V gene: TRBV7-8; D gene: TRBD1; clone size: few; J gene: TRBJ2-5; CDR3 protein: CASSWDRRETQYF; CDR3 DNA: TGTGCCAGCAGCTGGGACAGGCGCGAGACCCAGTACTTC
V gene: TRBV28; D gene: NA; clone size: NA; J gene: TRBJ1-4; CDR3 protein: CASSFGLLGKLFF; CDR3 DNA: TGTGCCAGCAGTTTTGGCCTTCTTGGAAAACTGTTTTTT
V gene: TRBV6-1; D gene: NA; clone size: NA; J gene: TRBJ1-2; CDR3 protein: CASSALRGSYTF; CDR3 DNA: TGTGCCAGCAGCGCCTTGAGGGGGAGCTACACCTTC
V gene: TRBV28; D gene: NA; clone size: NA; J gene: TRBJ2-6; CDR3 protein: CASSRTGPSGANVLTF; CDR3 DNA: TGTGCCAGCAGCCGTACAGGGCCCTCTGGGGCCAACGTCCTGACTTTC